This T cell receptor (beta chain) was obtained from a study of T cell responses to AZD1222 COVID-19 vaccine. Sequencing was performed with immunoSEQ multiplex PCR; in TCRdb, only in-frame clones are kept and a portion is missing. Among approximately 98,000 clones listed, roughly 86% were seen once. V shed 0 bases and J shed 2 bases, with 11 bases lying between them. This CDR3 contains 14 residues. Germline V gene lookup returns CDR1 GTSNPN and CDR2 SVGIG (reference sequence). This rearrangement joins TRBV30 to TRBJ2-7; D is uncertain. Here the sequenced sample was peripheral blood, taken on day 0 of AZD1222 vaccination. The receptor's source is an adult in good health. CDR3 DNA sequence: TGTGCCTGGAGTGTAGGGCAGCCCCCCTACGAGCAGTACTTC. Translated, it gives CAWSVGQPPYEQYF.